This T cell receptor beta chain comes out of a study of ipilimumab plus nivolumab after autologous stem cell transplantation. Germline values: CDR1 SGHVS, CDR2 FQNEAQ. V lost 2 bases and J 6 bases, leaving 11 bases between the germline ends. This CDR3 is 13 amino acids long. Method: immunoSEQ multiplex PCR; TCRdb's copy keeps in-frame clones and lacks some. The sample consists of 9,500 to 15,000 clones, around 70% of them appearing once. Specimen: PBMCs, collected in a trial of ipilimumab plus nivolumab as post-transplant consolidation. This receptor was obtained from a male donor with diffuse large B-cell lymphoma. This sequence joins TRBV7-8 and TRBJ2-7; D is uncertain. The CDR3 spells CASSLSPIGEQYF. The CDR3 coding sequence is TGTGCCAGCAGCTTATCCCCTATCGGCGAGCAGTACTTC. Looking up the rest from reference TRBV7-8 and TRBJ2-7 gives the full variable domain: GAGVSQSPRYKVAKRGQDVALRCDPISGHVSLFWYQQALGQGPEFLTYFQNEAQLDKSGLPSDRFFAERPEGSVSTLKIQRTQQEDSAVYLCASSLSPIGEQYFGPGTRLTVT.